This T cell receptor beta chain was recorded in a study of T cell responses to AZD1222 COVID-19 vaccine. TCRdb's copy holds only in-frame clones and misses some; the assay was immunoSEQ multiplex PCR. This table holds under 200,000 clones, around 89% found once. The study, taken as a whole, reports: Variant regions that are unmutated are reportedly the target of nearly half of spike-specific TCRs. Vaccination with two AZD1222 doses was followed by a rise in Spike-specific TCR breadth and depth.

On this clone: As yet, its antigen is unknown.

From germline, CDR1 is ENHRY and CDR2 SYGVKD. V was pared by 0 bases and J by 0 bases, with 5 bases between. The CDR3 is 14 residues long. This receptor was obtained from an adult who received the AZD1222 COVID-19 vaccine. The sequencing here drew on peripheral blood, taken 28 days after the second AZD1222 dose. V and J are TRBV10-3 and TRBJ1-1, with D hard to call. CDR3 loop: CAISESQLNTEAFF. The CDR3 nucleotides read TGTGCCATCAGTGAGTCTCAGTTGAACACTGAAGCTTTCTTT.